This paragraph reports one T cell receptor (beta chain). Its antigen remains unidentified. 60 Vbeta and 13 Jbeta primers were used in PCR. Some clones are missing from TCRdb's copy, which holds only in-frame ones; the method was immunoSEQ multiplex PCR. The sample yields 110,000 to 150,000 clones, about 79% seen once. The sample comes from a study of cytomegalovirus exposure and HLA in healthy donors. Findings and caveats of the study: Several of the most significant clusters appeared linked to common viral pathogens, based on a later analysis.

The CDR3 is made up of 16 amino acids. V was clipped by 4 bases and J by 1 base, with 14 bases between them. CDR1 is MGHRA and CDR2 is YSYEKL in the germline V gene. The source material was PBMCs. This chain joins TRBV4-1 and TRBJ1-5; D is possibly TRBD1 (5 bases). The origin of this receptor is a woman between 25 and 40 years old in good health and CMV-seronegative. CDR3 residues: CASSPIQQESNQPQHF. The DNA for the CDR3 is TGCGCCAGCAGCCCGATACAACAGGAAAGCAATCAGCCCCAGCATTTT.